These T cell receptor beta chains were read from a single sample in a study of cytomegalovirus exposure and HLA in healthy donors. Assay: immunoSEQ multiplex PCR; the TCRdb copy retains only in-frame clones and omits some. The table lists tens of thousands of clones, roughly 96% of them singletons. The sequenced material came from PBMCs. The source is a man aged 18 to 29 in good health and CMV-seronegative. CDR3s include the opening cysteine and the closing phenylalanine or tryptophan. Fields, in order: J gene, clone size, D gene, CDR3 length, V gene, CDR3 DNA, CDR3 protein. A D gene is named only where the DNA matches it firmly. Size values are once, few and many counts, or a class for expanded clones, and some rows have none.

TRBJ2-7,-,TRBD2,14,TRBV6-1,TGTGCCAGCAGTCCAGGGAGGGGATCCTACGAGCAGTACTTC,CASSPGRGSYEQYF
TRBJ2-2,-,TRBD1,15,TRBV2,TGTGCCAGCAGTCCAGGACAGGGGGCGCTCGGGGAGCTGTTTTTT,CASSPGQGALGELFF
TRBJ1-2,-,TRBD1,15,TRBV27,TGTGCCAGCAGCACCGGGACAGGAGCTATCCATGGCTACACCTTC,CASSTGTGAIHGYTF
TRBJ2-1,-,-,14,TRBV5-4,TGTGCCAGCAGCTTGGCGGGTGGGTTTGGTGAGCAGTTCTTC,CASSLAGGFGEQFF
TRBJ2-5,-,TRBD1,15,TRBV28,TGTGCCAGCAGTTTGGGGGGACAGGCACAAGAGACCCAGTACTTC,CASSLGGQAQETQYF
TRBJ2-1,once,TRBD1,15,TRBV2,TGTGCCAGCAGCCAGACCGGGACAGGATTAAATGAGCAGTTCTTC,CASSQTGTGLNEQFF
TRBJ1-2,-,-,16,TRBV7-9,TGTGCCAGCAGCCCAAGGGGGGGAAGAATTGAGCATGACTACACCTTC,CASSPRGGRIEHDYTF
TRBJ1-1,-,TRBD1,15,TRBV18,TGTGCCAGCTCACCACCTCGACAGGGGAACACTGAAGCTTTCTTT,CASSPPRQGNTEAFF
TRBJ2-4,-,TRBD2,18,TRBV7-8,TGTGCCAGCAGCTTAGGAAGTACCAGCGGGAGCGCCAAAAACATTCAGTACTTC,CASSLGSTSGSAKNIQYF
TRBJ2-7,-,-,13,TRBV11-3,TGTGCCAGCAGCTTAGCGGGGGTATTGGAGCAGTACTTC,CASSLAGVLEQYF